Shown below are 9 T cell receptor beta chains from a single sample sequenced in a study of Ad26.COV2.S vaccination and SARS-CoV-2 variants. Clones were sequenced by immunoSEQ multiplex PCR, and TCRdb holds only the in-frame ones, with some missing. The sample holds some 300,000 clones, roughly 80% seen once. Described treatment: roughly 19 received Ad26.COV2.S at low or high dose, single or two shots; about five received placebo; per-sample allocation not given. All samples were drawn on day 63, counting from the first vaccine or placebo injection. This material consisted of peripheral blood, taken in a trial of Ad26.COV2.S vaccine versus placebo. The receptor set was obtained from a person aged 18-65 years who received the Ad26.COV2.S COVID-19 vaccine or a placebo.

V is TRBV5-1 and J is TRBJ2-1, with D perhaps matching TRBD2 (6 bases). The CDR3 is made up of 14 amino acids. CDR1 is SGHRS and CDR2 is YFSETQ in the germline V gene. Trimming stripped 4 bases from V and 6 bases from J, with 14 bases between. CDR3 residues: CASSPAGRGNEQFF. CDR3 bases: TGCGCCAGCAGCCCCGCGGGACGGGGCAATGAGCAGTTCTTC.

The V gene is TRBV9, the J gene TRBJ1-2; D unresolved. Germline V gives CDR1 SGDLS, CDR2 YYNGEE. The CDR3 sequence is 15 residues long. The V end lost 0 bases, the J end lost 0 bases, and 9 bases lay between the germline ends. CDR3 region: CASSVGEVPNYGYTF. The CDR3 region has the DNA TGTGCCAGCAGCGTAGGTGAGGTCCCTAACTATGGCTACACCTTC.

This clone showed up just a few times. The chain combines TRBV28 with TRBJ1-3; 11 bases line up with TRBD1. Germline CDR1 reads MDHEN; CDR2 reads SYDVKM. V lost 6 bases, J lost 6 bases, and 10 bases stayed unmatched. This CDR3 region has 16 residues. The CDR3 region is CASSTAGQGAENTIYF. CDR3 nucleotide sequence: TGTGCCAGCAGCACAGCCGGACAGGGGGCGGAAAACACCATATATTTT.

The V gene is TRBV5-5, the J gene TRBJ1-4; 8 bases match TRBD1. V lost 1 base and J lost 7; bases outside the gene matches: 6. CDR3 length: 15 residues. The germline V gene has CDR1 SGHKS and CDR2 YYEKEE (reference sequence). CDR3 DNA: TGTGCCAGCAGCTTGCCTGGCAGGGGGCTTGAAAAACTGTTTTTT. This sequence encodes CASSLPGRGLEKLFF.

The chain combines TRBV24-1 with TRBJ2-2, with D tentatively TRBD1 (6 bases). Germline V lookup: CDR1 KGHDR, CDR2 SFDVKD. V dropped 10 bases and J dropped 0 bases, with 11 bases sitting between them. This CDR3 contains 14 residues. The CDR3 loop is CATTGRTNTGELFF. Written as DNA, the CDR3 is TGTGCCACGACAGGCAGGACGAACACCGGGGAGCTGTTTTTT.

The gene calls are TRBV6-5 and TRBJ1-5; possible D gene TRBD1, 6 bases. Germline V CDR1 and CDR2: MNHEY, SVGAGI. The germline V and J ends were trimmed by 3 bases and 4 bases, with 7 bases remaining between them. The length of the CDR3 is 13 residues. For the CDR3, the DNA is TGTGCCAGCAGTTATGGGACAAATCAGCCCCAGCATTTT. Amino acid sequence: CASSYGTNQPQHF.

The chain couples TRBV5-1 to TRBJ1-6, with TRBD1 matching over 7 bases. After removal of 5 bases from V and 4 bases from J, the junction contained 12 bases not matched to a gene. CDR1 and CDR2 from the germline V gene are SGHRS and YFSETQ. CDR3 length equals 17 residues. The CDR3 DNA reads as TGCGCCAGCAGTTTGTCCGGGACAGTAAAATATAATTCACCCCTCCACTTT. Amino acids: CASSLSGTVKYNSPLHF.

This clone was seen repeatedly, ten times or more. The chain uses TRBV5-1 and TRBJ1-1, with no clear D. The CDR3 totals 14 residues. V dropped 1 base and J dropped 11 bases, with 18 bases sitting between them. From germline, CDR1 is SGHRS and CDR2 YFSETQ. The CDR3 bases are TGCGCCAGCAGCTTGACTCAGACAAGCCCGGGGGCTTTCTTT. This sequence encodes CASSLTQTSPGAFF.

This sequence joins TRBV7-3 and TRBJ2-7, with D possibly matching TRBD1 (6 bases). The germline gives CDR1 SGHTA, CDR2 FQGTGA. V dropped 6 bases and J dropped 7 bases, with 13 bases sitting between them. The CDR3 is 12 residues long. CDR3 loop: CASSYRVGEQYF. Here the CDR3 DNA reads TGTGCCAGCAGTTACAGGGTTGGGGAGCAGTACTTC.